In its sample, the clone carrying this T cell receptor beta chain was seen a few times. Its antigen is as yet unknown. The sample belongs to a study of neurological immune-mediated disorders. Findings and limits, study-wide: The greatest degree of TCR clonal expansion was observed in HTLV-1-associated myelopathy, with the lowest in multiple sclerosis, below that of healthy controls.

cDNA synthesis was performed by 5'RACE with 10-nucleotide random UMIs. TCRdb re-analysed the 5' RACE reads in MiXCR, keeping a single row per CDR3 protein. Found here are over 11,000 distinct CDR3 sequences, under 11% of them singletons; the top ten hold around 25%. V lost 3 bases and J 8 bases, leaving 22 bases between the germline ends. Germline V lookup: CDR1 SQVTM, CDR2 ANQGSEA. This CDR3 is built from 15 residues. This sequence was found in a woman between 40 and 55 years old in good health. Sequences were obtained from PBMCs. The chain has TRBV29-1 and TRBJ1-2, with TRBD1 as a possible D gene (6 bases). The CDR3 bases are TGCAGCGTTGATCCACAGGGAAGAGGTGGGGGGGGCTACACCTTC. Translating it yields CSVDPQGRGGGGYTF.